This T cell receptor (beta chain) was recovered during a study of neurological immune-mediated disorders. TCRdb re-called the 5' RACE reads with MiXCR, one entry per CDR3 protein. The sample lists around 13,000 distinct CDR3 sequences; roughly 10% were seen once. Germline V lookup: CDR1 LGHNA, CDR2 YNFKEQ. The CDR3 covers 20 residues. V trimming: 0 bases; J trimming: 1 base; junction bases outside the gene matches: 11. This clonotype was counted ten times or more. The origin of this receptor is a woman aged 40 to 50 in good health. This rearrangement joins TRBV4-2 to TRBJ2-3; 12 bases match TRBD2. Source material: PBMCs. The CDR3: CASSQDMTSGGMLGTDTQYF. In DNA form, the CDR3 reads TGTGCCAGCAGCCAAGACATGACTAGCGGGGGTATGCTAGGCACAGATACGCAGTATTTT.